This TCR beta chain comes out of a study of cytomegalovirus exposure and HLA in healthy donors. Whole-study findings and limits: Later genetic work tied a missense DCLRE1C variant to beta-chain V and J trimming. Within an earlier analysis, most TCR beta V segments proved productive either about 87% or about 30% of the time.

Germline loops: CDR1 SGHRS, CDR2 YFSETQ. CDR3 size: 16 residues. Trimming took off 0 bases at V and 3 bases at J, with 12 bases between the two ends. The PCR had 60 Vbeta and 13 Jbeta primers. Generated by immunoSEQ multiplex PCR, the TCRdb table keeps only in-frame clones and is missing some. The data contain fewer than 250,000 clones, about 83% of them singletons. Details on this clone: Antigen: not known.

The J gene is TRBJ2-2, the V gene TRBV5-1; tentatively, D is TRBD1 (6 bases). This TCR came from a woman in her 50s in good health and CMV-seropositive. Material: PBMCs. The CDR3 coding sequence is TGCGCCAGCAGCTTGGCCCCAGGGGTAGACACCGGGGAGCTGTTTTTT. It translates to CASSLAPGVDTGELFF. Together with reference TRBV5-1 and TRBJ2-2, the CDR3 gives the full variable domain: KAGVTQTPRYLIKTRGQQVTLSCSPISGHRSVSWYQQTPGQGLQFLFEYFSETQRNKGNFPGRFSGRQFSNSRSEMNVSTLELGDSALYLCASSLAPGVDTGELFFGEGSRLTVL.